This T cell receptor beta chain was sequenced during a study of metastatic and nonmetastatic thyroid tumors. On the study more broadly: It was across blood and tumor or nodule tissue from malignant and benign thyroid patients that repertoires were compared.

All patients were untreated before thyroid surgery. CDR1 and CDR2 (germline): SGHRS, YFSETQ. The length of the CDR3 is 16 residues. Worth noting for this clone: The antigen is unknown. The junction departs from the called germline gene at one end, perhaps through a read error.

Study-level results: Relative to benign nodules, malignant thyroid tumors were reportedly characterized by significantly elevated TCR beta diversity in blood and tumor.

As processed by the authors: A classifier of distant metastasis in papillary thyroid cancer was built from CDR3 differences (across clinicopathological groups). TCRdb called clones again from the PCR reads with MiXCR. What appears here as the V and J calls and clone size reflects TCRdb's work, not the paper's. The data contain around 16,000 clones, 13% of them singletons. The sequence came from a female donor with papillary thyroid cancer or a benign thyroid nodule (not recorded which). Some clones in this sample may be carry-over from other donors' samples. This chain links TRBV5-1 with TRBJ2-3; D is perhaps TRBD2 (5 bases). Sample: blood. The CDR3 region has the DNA TGCGCCAGCAGCCTGGCACTATTACCTAGCACGGATACGCAGTATTTT. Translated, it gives CASSLALLPSTDTQYF.